Listed here are 29 T cell receptor beta chains from one sample, sequenced in a study of T cells in Graves' hyperthyroidism and ophthalmopathy. RNA transcripts yielded amplified TCR beta CDR3 regions. The HTBI set primed first-round TCR CDR3 RT-PCR. TCRdb ran MiXCR on the multiplex PCR reads and lists one entry per CDR3 protein. Seen here are fewer than 450,000 distinct CDR3 sequences, approximately 17% observed once, and the top ten hold almost 35%. The sample taken for sequencing was blood. These receptors were obtained from a woman in her thirties with Graves' hyperthyroidism that later progressed to Graves' ophthalmopathy.

This clonotype appeared many times. CDR3 protein: CASSRGGTGANVLTF. CDR3 in DNA: TGTGCCAGCAGCCGAGGGGGGACTGGGGCCAACGTCCTGACTTTC. The genes are TRBV6-1 and TRBJ2-6; D may match TRBD1 or TRBD2 (6 bases each). The germline gives CDR1 MNHNS, CDR2 SASEGT. The CDR3 runs 15 residues. The V and J ends lost 6 bases and 2 bases respectively, with 11 bases between them.

This clonotype has ten or more counts. The CDR3: CASSLASDNEQFF. CDR3 DNA: TGTGCCAGCAGCTTGGCATCTGACAATGAGCAGTTCTTC. The chain employs TRBV11-3 and TRBJ2-1; D remains unclear. CDR3 size: 13 residues. Looked up from germline, CDR1 is SGHNT and CDR2 is YENEEA. The ends were cut back, 3 bases at V and 5 bases at J, with 8 bases in the middle.

The sample holds many counts of this clonotype. CDR3 sequence: CASSPNTGVAYNEQFF. The DNA of the CDR3 is TGTGCCAGCTCACCTAACACAGGGGTGGCCTACAATGAGCAGTTCTTC. The chain links TRBV18 to TRBJ2-1, with 7 nucleotides matching TRBD1. This CDR3 comprises 16 residues. Germline CDR1 KGHSH, CDR2 LQKENI. With V trimmed by 3 bases and J by 2 bases, 7 bases remained unmatched.

In its sample, this clonotype was seen many times. The rearrangement links TRBV5-1 to TRBJ2-1, with 9 bases matching TRBD2. The CDR3 extends over 19 amino acids. CDR1 is SGHRS and CDR2 is YFSETQ in the germline V gene. Trimming at V came to 4 bases and at J to 0 bases, leaving 14 bases not matched to a gene. The CDR3 DNA sequence: TGCGCCAGCAGCAGGGGGGCAGCGGGGGGAACCAGCTCCTACAATGAGCAGTTCTTC. It specifies CASSRGAAGGTSSYNEQFF.

There are many counts of this clonotype. J is TRBJ2-2 and V is TRBV11-2; 7 nucleotides line up with TRBD1. This CDR3 region has 17 residues. Trimming cost V 5 bases and J 4 bases; bases outside gene matches: 13. Germline assignment: CDR1 SGHAT and CDR2 FQNNGV. The CDR3 DNA reads as TGTGCCAGCAGCCCCGTGACAGGGATTTGGGGCACCGGGGAGCTGTTTTTT. Translation: CASSPVTGIWGTGELFF.

This clonotype was seen ten or more times. V and J are TRBV12-3 or TRBV12-4 and TRBJ2-7; D is possibly TRBD1 (5 bases). With 3 bases removed from V and 5 bases from J, the gap between germline ends came to 17 bases. This CDR3 comprises 15 residues. The CDR3: CASSLGGATLDEQYF. The CDR3 DNA is TGTGCCAGCAGTTTGGGTGGGGCTACCTTAGACGAGCAGTACTTC.

This chain uses TRBV19 with TRBJ1-5, with D possibly TRBD1 on 5 matching bases. The CDR3 is 15 residues long. V lost 3 bases and J lost 7, with 16 bases in between. Germline V lookup: CDR1 LNHDA, CDR2 SQIVND (reference sequence). Here the CDR3 DNA reads TGTGCCAGTAGTATGGGGGTGGGGGGTTACCAGCCCCAGCATTTT. Protein product: CASSMGVGGYQPQHF.

This clonotype was seen repeatedly, ten times or more. The chain carries TRBV5-1 and TRBJ2-7; 11 nucleotides agree with TRBD2. Trimming cost V 0 bases and J 3 bases; bases outside gene matches: 8. The CDR3 covers 17 residues. Germline V gene sequence: CDR1 SGHRS, CDR2 YFSETQ. The CDR3 loop is CASSLATSGEVFYEQYF. The CDR3 DNA reads as TGCGCCAGCAGCTTGGCGACTAGCGGGGAAGTATTCTACGAGCAGTACTTC.

This clonotype was seen many times. The chain recombines TRBV5-6 with TRBJ2-2; D gene ambiguous. The CDR3 covers 16 residues. Germline V CDR1 and CDR2: SGHDT, YYEEEE. V lost 4 bases and J lost 2, with 15 bases in between. Written as DNA, the CDR3 is TGTGCCAGCAGCCTTTTACGGGCCGTAAACACCGGGGAGCTGTTTTTT. It codes for CASSLLRAVNTGELFF.

In this sample, this clonotype turned up many times. The genes are TRBV9 and TRBJ1-1; D not resolved. CDR1 is SGDLS and CDR2 is YYNGEE in the germline V gene. V gave up 1 base and J gave up 3 bases, with 7 bases separating them. The CDR3 has 13 amino acids. The CDR3 region has the DNA TGTGCCAGCAGCGTAAGGCAGTACACTGAAGCTTTCTTT. Residues: CASSVRQYTEAFF.

This clonotype was seen repeatedly, ten times or more. The chain employs TRBV2 and TRBJ1-4; 8 bases agree with TRBD1. This CDR3 comprises 13 residues. Per the germline V gene, CDR1 is SNHLY and CDR2 is FYNNEI. The V segment lost 8 bases and the J segment 7 bases; nucleotides outside the gene matches: 6. The CDR3 DNA sequence: TGTGCCAGCCGACAGGGGATCGGTGAAAAACTGTTTTTT. Its translation: CASRQGIGEKLFF.

The J gene is TRBJ2-7, the V gene TRBV20-1; D is possibly TRBD1 (6 bases). The germline V gene has CDR1 DFQATT and CDR2 SNEGSKA (reference sequence). V lost 0 bases and J lost 2, with 11 bases in between. The CDR3 has 14 residues. The CDR3 bases are TGCAGTGCTAGAGATTTTTGGGGGCCCTACGAGCAGTACTTC. Encoded protein: CSARDFWGPYEQYF.

This clonotype was observed many times. V and J are TRBV28 and TRBJ1-4, with 11 bases matching TRBD1. Germline CDR1 and CDR2: MDHEN and SYDVKM. This CDR3 contains 16 residues. The J segment lost 8 bases and the V segment lost 2 bases, leaving 7 bases of the junction unmatched. Written as DNA, the CDR3 is TGTGCCAGCAGTTTAGGGACAGGGGGATTAAACGAAAAACTGTTTTTT. Translation: CASSLGTGGLNEKLFF.

This clonotype was seen many times. The chain has TRBV5-8 and TRBJ1-1; D gene uncertain. Germline assignment: CDR1 SGHTS and CDR2 YDEGEE. The CDR3 spans 15 residues. V shed 2 bases and J shed 4 bases, with 15 bases lying between them. Here the CDR3 DNA reads TGTGCCAGCAGCTTAGACGAGGGAAGAGGCACTGAAGCTTTCTTT. Its protein product is CASSLDEGRGTEAFF.

The table lists this clonotype with many counts. This chain uses TRBV2 with TRBJ1-5; perhaps TRBD1 as D (6 bases). The CDR3 is 15 residues long. Germline V lookup: CDR1 SNHLY, CDR2 FYNNEI. Trimming pared 1 base from V and 3 bases from J, leaving 10 bases between. The CDR3 coding sequence is TGTGCCAGCAGTGAAGATACAGGGTACAATCAGCCCCAGCATTTT. It yields the protein CASSEDTGYNQPQHF.

Regarding this clonotype: Mismatch with germline at one junction end may stem from a read error. The rearrangement links TRBV14 to TRBJ2-5; D unresolved. Germline V gives CDR1 SGHDN, CDR2 FVKESK. This CDR3 comprises 14 residues. Here the CDR3 DNA reads TGTGCCGGCAGCCAAGAGAACCCCGTCGGGACCCAGTACTTC. Protein: CAGSQENPVGTQYF.

This clonotype was found many times. This chain connects TRBV2 to TRBJ2-2; TRBD2 aligns across 14 bases. After removal of 5 bases from V and 6 bases from J, the junction contained 11 bases not matched to a gene. Germline V gives CDR1 SNHLY, CDR2 FYNNEI. The CDR3 is made up of 18 amino acids. The CDR3 bases are TGTGCCAGCAGTCGTTCCCGGACTAGCGGGGGGCAGGCCGGGGAGCTGTTTTTT. Its translation: CASSRSRTSGGQAGELFF.

This clonotype was counted at least ten times. This chain joins TRBV5-1 and TRBJ1-2; D uncertain. The germline V gene encodes CDR1 SGHRS and CDR2 YFSETQ. This CDR3 is 15 amino acids long. V was pared by 3 bases and J by 3 bases, with 15 bases between. CDR3 DNA sequence: TGCGCCAGCAGCTCAGGTGAAGGGAACTACTATGGCTACACCTTC. As protein: CASSSGEGNYYGYTF. The variable domain in full, with the rest retrieved from reference TRBV5-1 and TRBJ1-2, is KAGVTQTPRYLIKTRGQQVTLSCSPISGHRSVSWYQQTPGQGLQFLFEYFSETQRNKGNFPGRFSGRQFSNSRSEMNVSTLELGDSALYLCASSSGEGNYYGYTFGSGTRLTVV.

As to this clonotype: One junction end disagrees with the germline gene, perhaps due to a read error. The V gene is TRBV6-1, the J gene TRBJ2-3, with 8 bases that match TRBD2. The CDR3 totals 18 residues. Per germline, CDR1 MNHNS and CDR2 SASEGT. The CDR3: CASSPHPGRVDRTDAQYF. In DNA, the CDR3 is TGTGCCAGCAGCCCTCACCCCGGGAGGGTGGACCGCACAGATGCGCAGTATTTT.

CDR3 amino acids: CASSQQYGDASFF. CDR3 DNA: TGTGCCAGCAGCCAACAGTATGGGGATGCCAGTTTCTTC. The V gene is TRBV3-1, the J gene TRBJ2-1; no clear D. Germline-derived CDR1 and CDR2 are LGHDT and YNNKEL (reference sequence). Trimming pared 2 bases from V and 16 bases from J, leaving 18 bases between. The CDR3 contains 13 residues.

The sample holds many counts of this clonotype. V usage is TRBV12-3 or TRBV12-4 and J usage is TRBJ1-4; 7 nucleotides align to TRBD1. The CDR3 extends over 13 amino acids. J lost 8 bases, V lost 4 bases, and 4 bases had no gene match. In DNA, the CDR3 is TGTGCCAGCAGTTCGGACAGGAACGAAAAACTGTTTTTT. Residues: CASSSDRNEKLFF.

The sample holds many counts of this clonotype. The chain joins TRBV27 to TRBJ1-6, with 7 bases matching TRBD1. CDR1 and CDR2 (germline): MNHEY, SMNVEV (reference sequence). The length of the CDR3 is 17 residues. Trimming cost V 2 bases and J 10 bases; bases outside gene matches: 14. CDR3 nucleotides: TGTGCCAGCAGTTTACTCCAAGGGGGCCTGTGGGGGTCACCCCTCCACTTT. Translated: CASSLLQGGLWGSPLHF.

This clonotype has at least ten counts. The V call is TRBV4-1, the J call TRBJ2-2; tentatively, D is TRBD1 (5 bases). Between the trimmed V and J ends, which lost 3 bases and 6 bases, there was a span of 14 bases. The CDR3 extends over 15 amino acids. Germline lookup yields CDR1 MGHRA and CDR2 YSYEKL. CDR3 sequence (DNA): TGCGCCAGCAGCCAGCTTCTAGGGGCCTCCGGGGAGCTGTTTTTT. As protein: CASSQLLGASGELFF.

This clonotype showed up just a few times. The rearrangement links TRBV20-1 to TRBJ2-7; D is unclear. The germline V gene encodes CDR1 DFQATT and CDR2 SNEGSKA (reference sequence). V was trimmed by 5 bases and J by 1 base, leaving 12 bases between them. The CDR3 is 13 residues long. The DNA of the CDR3 is TGCAGTGCTTCTAAGCTTAGGTCCTACGAGCAGTACTTC. Protein product: CSASKLRSYEQYF.

This clonotype was seen ten or more times. The CDR3 is CASSKTGTYEQYF. In DNA form, the CDR3 reads TGCGCCAGCAGTAAGACAGGAACCTACGAGCAGTACTTC. This rearrangement joins TRBV5-1 to TRBJ2-7; D is perhaps TRBD1 (6 bases). CDR3 length equals 13 residues. The germline CDR1 and CDR2 sequences are SGHRS and YFSETQ. V was clipped by 5 bases and J by 2 bases, with 11 bases between them.

This clonotype was seen ten or more times. V usage is TRBV3-1 and J usage is TRBJ1-5; TRBD1 aligns across 9 bases. With V trimmed by 1 base and J by 6 bases, 7 bases remained unmatched. CDR3 size: 16 residues. Germline assignment: CDR1 LGHDT and CDR2 YNNKEL (reference sequence). The CDR3: CASSQVRDRVRQPQHF. The DNA of the CDR3 is TGTGCCAGCAGCCAAGTTCGGGACAGGGTACGTCAGCCCCAGCATTTT.

This clonotype occurred many times. The chain has TRBV9 and TRBJ1-2, with 12 bases lining up with TRBD1. Unmatched junction bases numbered 3, after V lost 2 bases and J lost 4 bases. The CDR3 length is 15 residues. Germline V gene lookup returns CDR1 SGDLS and CDR2 YYNGEE. The CDR3 region has the DNA TGTGCCAGCAGCGTGGGACAGGGGGCCGGCTATGGCTACACCTTC. Its protein product is CASSVGQGAGYGYTF.

This clonotype was counted at least ten times. V gene TRBV2 combines with J gene TRBJ2-1, with 7 positions matching TRBD1. CDR1 is SNHLY, CDR2 FYNNEI, per germline. This CDR3 contains 13 residues. Trimming took 6 bases from V and 8 from J; bases not matched to a gene: 7. CDR3 DNA sequence: TGTGCCAGCAGAGACAGGGCTATAGATGAGCAGTTCTTC. Translating gives CASRDRAIDEQFF. Based on the CDR3 plus reference TRBV2 and TRBJ2-1, the full variable domain is EPEVTQTPSHQVTQMGQEVILRCVPISNHLYFYWYRQILGQKVEFLVSFYNNEISEKSEIFDDQFSVERPDGSNFTLKIRSTKLEDSAMYFCASRDRAIDEQFFGPGTRLTVL.

The chain uses TRBV3-1 and TRBJ2-1; D is possibly TRBD1 (6 bases). V lost 0 bases, J lost 7 bases, and 19 bases lay in between. Germline CDR1 is LGHDT and CDR2 is YNNKEL (reference sequence). CDR3 length: 17 amino acids. CDR3 DNA sequence: TGTGCCAGCAGCCAAGATAAGGGGCAGGGGTACGGAAATGAGCAGTTCTTC. It codes for CASSQDKGQGYGNEQFF.